These T cell receptor beta chains were read from a single sample in a study of cytomegalovirus exposure and HLA in healthy donors. Clones were read by immunoSEQ multiplex PCR, and TCRdb kept only the in-frame ones, dropping some. The sample includes some 170,000 clones, about 75% of them seen just once. Sequenced input: PBMCs. Receptors were obtained from a woman in her fifties or sixties in good health and CMV-seropositive. Both conserved end residues are part of each CDR3. D genes are given only for firm matches. Clone size, where shown, is once, few, many, or a class for clones that have expanded.

j_call d_call v_call clone_size cdr3_nt cdr3_aa
TRBJ1-5 . TRBV6-1 once TGTGCCAGCCGTAGATCGAGCAATCAGCCCCAGCATTTT CASRRSSNQPQHF
TRBJ1-1 TRBD1 TRBV19 . TGTGCCAGTAGTCTCGGACAGGTCATGAACACTGAAGCTTTCTTT CASSLGQVMNTEAFF
TRBJ2-1 TRBD1 TRBV9 . TGTGCCAGCAGCACCCGGGACAGGCCAAATATCGAGCAGTTCTTC CASSTRDRPNIEQFF
TRBJ2-4 TRBD2 TRBV9 . TGTGCCAGCAGCTACGGACTAGCGGGGGGCGGGTCAAACATTCAGTACTTC CASSYGLAGGGSNIQYF
TRBJ2-5 TRBD2 TRBV5-6 . TGTGCCAGCAGCTTGCATAGCGGGGTGAAGGAGACCCAGTACTTC CASSLHSGVKETQYF
TRBJ2-3 TRBD1 TRBV15 . TGTGCCACCAGCAGGAGAAGGACAGGGGGCGGAGATACGCAGTATTTT CATSRRRTGGGDTQYF
TRBJ1-6 TRBD1 TRBV5-1 . TGCGCCAGCAGCTCGGACAGGCCTGTGGGTTCACCCCTCCACTTT CASSSDRPVGSPLHF
TRBJ2-3 . TRBV6-1 . TGTGCCAGCAGACGAGGCACAGATACGCAGTATTTT CASRRGTDTQYF
TRBJ1-4 . TRBV2 . TGTGCCAGCAGTAAATACCGGGACTTGGGCGAAAAACTGTTTTTT CASSKYRDLGEKLFF
TRBJ1-3 TRBD1 TRBV7-8 . TGTGCCAGCAGCGTCACAGGGGGCGCTTCTGGAAACACCATATATTTT CASSVTGGASGNTIYF
TRBJ1-2 TRBD1 TRBV5-1 . TGCGCCAGCAGCGAAACGGGACAGGGATTCGGCTACACCTTC CASSETGQGFGYTF
TRBJ1-6 . TRBV6-6 few TGTATAACCAGGGGCGAGAACAATAATTCACCCCTCCACTTT CITRGENNNSPLHF
TRBJ2-5 TRBD2 TRBV29-1 . TGCAGCGTTAGCAGCGGGGGGGAGACCCAGTACTTC CSVSSGGETQYF
TRBJ1-2 TRBD1 TRBV10-3 . TGTGCCATCAGTGAACGACAGGGCTATGGCTACACCTTC CAISERQGYGYTF
TRBJ1-6 . TRBV25-1 . TGTGCCAGCAGTGATTGGAGTTTGAATAATTCACCCCTCCACTTT CASSDWSLNNSPLHF
TRBJ2-1 . TRBV9 . TGTGCCAGCAGCGTAGCCGGGTCCAATGAGCAGTTCTTC CASSVAGSNEQFF
TRBJ2-3 TRBD2 TRBV5-1 few TGCGCCAGCAGCAGGACTAGCGGGGGGGGGACAGATACGCAGTATTTT CASSRTSGGGTDTQYF
TRBJ2-1 . TRBV10-3 . TGTGCCATCGGGCCGGTGGGGGGCAATGAGCAGTTCTTC CAIGPVGGNEQFF
TRBJ2-5 TRBD1 TRBV5-1 . TGCGCCAGCAGCTTCAGGGGGCACGAGACCCAGTACTTC CASSFRGHETQYF
TRBJ1-1 . TRBV11-2 . TGTGCCAGCAGCTTAGGGACAGCCACTGAAGCTTTCTTT CASSLGTATEAFF
TRBJ1-2 TRBD1 TRBV23-1 . TGCGCCAGCAGTCAATCGTGGGACAGGGGCGACTATGGCTACACCTTC CASSQSWDRGDYGYTF
TRBJ2-2 TRBD1 TRBV25-1 few TGTGCCAGCACCCGGACAGGGGCGACCGGGGAGCTGTTTTTT CASTRTGATGELFF
TRBJ2-1 . TRBV20-1 . TGCAGTGCTAGCGCCTACAATGAGCAGTTCTTC CSASAYNEQFF
TRBJ2-5 . TRBV9 . TGTGCCAGCAGCGTAGGGGGGCACGACCAAGAGACCCAGTACTTC CASSVGGHDQETQYF
TRBJ2-3 . TRBV6-5 . TGTGCCAGCACCCCCCTGCAGGGCGGCCAAGATACGCAGTATTTT CASTPLQGGQDTQYF
TRBJ1-2 TRBD1 TRBV6-5 . TGTGCCAGCTCGCCAGGGGACAGGGTGTTTAGTGGCTACACCTTC CASSPGDRVFSGYTF
TRBJ2-5 TRBD2 TRBV6-1 once TGTGCCAGCATCCCCTCCGGGACTAGCGGCGAGACCCAGTACTTC CASIPSGTSGETQYF
TRBJ1-1 . TRBV7-9 few TGTGCCAGCAGCGTTACAGGGCCTAACACTGAAGCTTTCTTT CASSVTGPNTEAFF
TRBJ2-1 TRBD2 TRBV4-1 . TGCGCCAGCAGCCACCAGACTAGCGGGGGGGCTCGTGAGCAGTTCTTC CASSHQTSGGAREQFF
TRBJ1-1 . TRBV19 . TGTGCCAGTAGACAAGGGAGCACTGAAGCTTTCTTT CASRQGSTEAFF
TRBJ1-3 . TRBV7-9 few TGTGCCAGCAGACGTGGTGGCGGGACCTCTGGAAACACCATATATTTT CASRRGGGTSGNTIYF
TRBJ2-3 . TRBV29-1 . TGCAGCGTTGAATCGGGGGACTTCACAGATACGCAGTATTTT CSVESGDFTDTQYF
TRBJ2-5 TRBD2 TRBV7-3 . TGTGCCAGCAGCTTAAGAGGTCCTAGCGGGGGGGCAGAGACCCAGTACTTC CASSLRGPSGGAETQYF
TRBJ2-2 TRBD1 TRBV5-1 few TGCGCCAGCAGGCAACCGACACGACAGGGGAACACCGGGGAGCTGTTTTTT CASRQPTRQGNTGELFF
TRBJ1-6 . TRBV6-1 . TGTGCCATCAGGTGGGGAGAGTATAATTCACCCCTCCACTTT CAIRWGEYNSPLHF
TRBJ1-6 . TRBV7-2 once TGTGCCAGCAACACAGGGAGCTCCTATAATTCACCCCTCCACTTT CASNTGSSYNSPLHF
TRBJ2-7 . TRBV9 . TGTGCCAGCAGCGGAGGGGGTCCTTCCTACGAGCAGTACTTC CASSGGGPSYEQYF
TRBJ1-2 . TRBV6-5 . TGTGCCAGCAGCGCTGACAGGACCATCTATGGCTACACCTTC CASSADRTIYGYTF
TRBJ1-3 . TRBV5-6 . TGTGCCAGCAGCTTGTACGGGAATGGAAACACCATATATTTT CASSLYGNGNTIYF
TRBJ1-2 TRBD1 TRBV5-1 . TGCGCCAGCAGCACAGCCGGGACAGGGCCAACCTACACCTTC CASSTAGTGPTYTF
TRBJ1-6 TRBD1 TRBV5-6 . TGTGCCAGCAGCGGTTGGGACAGGGGTTCACCCCTCCACTTT CASSGWDRGSPLHF
TRBJ1-1 . TRBV13 . TGTGCCAGCAGCTTAAATCGGTACTTCGAGGGCACTGAAGCTTTCTTT CASSLNRYFEGTEAFF
TRBJ2-7 TRBD2 TRBV7-8 . TGTGCCAGCAGCCCTCCGGGACTAGGCTACGAGCAGTACTTC CASSPPGLGYEQYF
TRBJ2-5 TRBD2 TRBV9 once TGTGCCAGCAGCGGCATGGGGGGGGGCCAAGAGACCCAGTACTTC CASSGMGGGQETQYF
TRBJ2-6 TRBD2 TRBV7-8 few TGTGCCAGCAGCCGAGCGGGGGGGTCTGGGGCCAACGTCCTGACTTTC CASSRAGGSGANVLTF